This T cell receptor beta chain was observed in a study of T cell changes during pregnancy in multiple sclerosis. This CDR3 has 14 amino acids. Per the germline V gene, CDR1 is SNHLY and CDR2 is FYNNEI. V was trimmed by 8 bases and J by 4 bases, leaving 15 bases between them. Only in-frame clones appear in the TCRdb table, and some are missing; sequencing was by immunoSEQ multiplex PCR. This table holds around 75,000 clones, roughly 90% found once. The clonotype comes from a female donor in good health, enrolled as a control in a pregnancy study. This sequence joins TRBV2 and TRBJ1-3, with a possible D match to TRBD1 (6 bases). This specimen consisted of peripheral blood, obtained in the first trimester of pregnancy. CDR3 nucleotides: TGTGCCAGCGGTGGGCAGGGGCGAGGAAACACCATATATTTT. Protein: CASGGQGRGNTIYF.